This is a list of T cell receptor beta chains from one sample in a study of shared clonotypes between healthy human individuals. The assay was immunoSEQ multiplex PCR, and TCRdb's table has in-frame clones only and misses some. The repertoire consists of about 2.1 million clones, with just over 90% occurring once and the leading ten covering about 1.7%. The sequenced sample was naive CD8+ T cells from PBMCs. The source of these receptors is a man younger than 35 in good health. Some clones in this sample may be carry-over from other donors' samples. The CDR3 runs from the conserved cysteine through the conserved F or W. The D gene is left open where the match is weak. Clone size is given for some rows only: seen once, a few or many times, or a class if the clone is expanded.

>TRBD2|TRBJ2-5|TRBV28|NA
CASSLGTSGSRRETQYF
TGTGCCAGCAGTTTGGGGACTAGCGGGTCTAGGAGGGAGACCCAGTACTTC
>NA|TRBJ1-1|TRBV5-1|NA
CASSLRIGGIEAFF
TGCGCCAGCAGCTTGAGAATCGGGGGCATTGAAGCTTTCTTT
>NA|TRBJ1-1|TRBV28|NA
CASSPPDSLMNTEAFF
TGTGCCAGCAGTCCTCCAGACAGTCTCATGAACACTGAAGCTTTCTTT
>NA|TRBJ2-2|TRBV9|once
CASSERPAATGELFF
TGTGCCAGCAGCGAGCGACCTGCGGCCACCGGGGAGCTGTTTTTT
>NA|TRBJ2-1|TRBV29-1|NA
CSVGGTYNEQFF
TGCAGCGTTGGAGGAACGTACAATGAGCAGTTCTTC
>TRBD1|TRBJ2-1|TRBV7-9|NA
CAKADRDSSYNEQFF
TGTGCCAAAGCAGACCGGGACAGCTCCTACAATGAGCAGTTCTTC
>NA|TRBJ2-7|TRBV4-1|NA
CASSQEGWSNPLSYEQYF
TGCGCCAGCAGCCAAGAGGGTTGGAGTAACCCCTTATCCTACGAGCAGTACTTC
>TRBD2|TRBJ2-7|TRBV27|NA
CASSLSGGSGSYEQYF
TGTGCCAGCAGTTTATCAGGCGGGAGTGGTTCCTACGAGCAGTACTTC
>NA|TRBJ1-2|TRBV4-1|NA
CASSQDDVGPPLADGYTF
TGCGCCAGCAGCCAAGACGATGTGGGGCCTCCATTGGCAGATGGCTACACCTTC
>NA|TRBJ2-2|TRBV28|NA
CASSLRSSVLTGELFF
TGTGCCAGCAGTTTGAGGTCTAGCGTACTCACCGGGGAGCTGTTTTTT
>TRBD1|TRBJ1-5|TRBV4-3|NA
CASSQDHRDRNQPQHF
TGCGCCAGCAGCCAAGATCATCGGGACAGGAATCAGCCCCAGCATTTT
>NA|TRBJ2-3|TRBV9|NA
CASSSPPFASTDTQYF
TGTGCCAGCAGCTCTCCCCCCTTCGCCAGCACAGATACGCAGTATTTT
>TRBD1|TRBJ1-1|TRBV28|NA
CASSALRPGQGGMNTEAFF
TGTGCCAGCAGTGCATTAAGGCCGGGACAGGGGGGTATGAACACTGAAGCTTTCTTT
>NA|TRBJ1-5|TRBV29-1|NA
CSVVEEGVGQPQHF
TGCAGCGTTGTGGAGGAGGGAGTCGGACAGCCCCAGCATTTT
>TRBD1|TRBJ2-5|TRBV7-8|NA
CASSQNRQGAREETQYF
TGTGCCAGCAGCCAAAACAGACAGGGGGCGAGGGAAGAGACCCAGTACTTC
>NA|TRBJ2-7|TRBV9|NA
CASSVELTGSHEQYF
TGTGCCAGCAGCGTAGAATTAACAGGGTCCCACGAGCAGTACTTC
>TRBD2|TRBJ2-1|TRBV10-3|NA
CAIRGGGTSDTSSYNEQFF
TGTGCCATCAGGGGGGGAGGGACTAGCGACACCAGCTCCTACAATGAGCAGTTCTTC
>NA|TRBJ1-1|TRBV19|NA
CASWDGTEAFF
TGTGCCAGTTGGGACGGGACTGAAGCTTTCTTT
>NA|TRBJ2-7|TRBV10-3|NA
CAISEGAGISSYEQYF
TGTGCCATCAGTGAGGGGGCCGGAATTAGCTCCTACGAGCAGTACTTC
>NA|TRBJ2-2|TRBV4-3|NA
CASSQSIRTIPTGELFF
TGCGCCAGCAGCCAATCTATTAGGACTATACCCACCGGGGAGCTGTTTTTT
>NA|TRBJ1-4|TRBV9|NA
CASSLTPRGSEKLFF
TGTGCCAGCAGCCTCACCCCGAGGGGCAGTGAAAAACTGTTTTTT
>NA|TRBJ2-1|TRBV9|NA
CASSVGEGEQFF
TGTGCCAGCAGCGTAGGAGAGGGTGAGCAGTTCTTC
>TRBD1|TRBJ2-7|TRBV5-4|NA
CASSLTGTGFYEQYF
TGTGCCAGCAGCTTGACCGGGACAGGGTTCTACGAGCAGTACTTC
>TRBD2|TRBJ2-1|TRBV5-4|once
CASSSLLAGAYNEQFF
TGTGCCAGCAGTTCCCTCCTAGCGGGAGCCTACAATGAGCAGTTCTTC
>NA|TRBJ2-3|TRBV27|NA
CASSLENSYWGRGADTQYF
TGTGCCAGCAGTTTAGAGAACAGTTATTGGGGAAGAGGTGCAGATACGCAGTATTTT
>NA|TRBJ1-1|TRBV5-1|NA
CASSLDGYTEAFF
TGCGCCAGCAGCTTGGACGGCTACACTGAAGCTTTCTTT
>TRBD1|TRBJ2-2|TRBV29-1|NA
CSATGEDTGELFF
TGCAGCGCGACAGGGGAGGACACCGGGGAGCTGTTTTTT
>NA|TRBJ1-1|TRBV5-1|NA
CASSSPTGTVF
TGCGCCAGCAGCTCCCCGACAGGAACCGTATTT
>NA|TRBJ2-7|TRBV27|NA
CASSLPRASLTEQYF
TGTGCCAGCAGTTTACCCCGGGCGAGTCTTACCGAGCAGTACTTC
>NA|TRBJ2-3|TRBV10-2|NA
CASSDGLDDTQYF
TGCGCCAGCAGCGATGGACTCGATGATACGCAGTATTTT
>TRBD2|TRBJ2-1|TRBV7-9|NA
CASSQIAGETYNEQFF
TGTGCCAGCAGCCAAATAGCGGGAGAGACCTACAATGAGCAGTTCTTC
>TRBD1|TRBJ1-1|TRBV27|NA
CASSYLRDRVNTEAFF
TGTGCCAGCAGTTACCTCCGGGACAGGGTGAACACTGAAGCTTTCTTT
>NA|TRBJ1-1|TRBV7-2|NA
CASSLGLNEAFF
TGTGCCAGCAGCTTAGGGCTAAATGAAGCTTTCTTT
>TRBD1|TRBJ2-2|TRBV4-3|many
CASSQERTTGVAGELFF
TGCGCCAGCAGCCAAGAGCGGACCACAGGGGTCGCCGGGGAGCTGTTTTTT
>NA|TRBJ1-4|TRBV27|once
CASRYRATNEKLFF
TGTGCCAGCAGATACAGGGCAACTAATGAAAAACTGTTTTTT
>NA|TRBJ2-1|TRBV7-6|NA
CASSERTASSYNEQFF
TGTGCCAGCAGCGAAAGGACGGCCAGCTCCTACAATGAGCAGTTCTTC
>NA|TRBJ2-7|TRBV2|NA
CASSETENSYEQYF
TGTGCCAGCAGTGAGACTGAGAACTCCTACGAGCAGTACTTC
>TRBD1|TRBJ1-2|TRBV10-2|NA
CASSESRGLYYGYTF
TGCGCCAGCAGTGAGTCGAGGGGGCTCTACTATGGCTACACCTTC
>NA|TRBJ2-7|TRBV19|NA
CASSHPRAPLGYEQYF
TGTGCCAGTAGCCATCCGCGGGCCCCCTTAGGTTACGAGCAGTACTTC
>NA|TRBJ1-2|TRBV28|NA
CASSAAGTFFFTF
TGTGCCAGCAGTGCGGCCGGGACTTTTTTTTTCACCTTC
>TRBD1|TRBJ1-3|TRBV11-2|NA
CASSLVWTGTGNTIYF
TGTGCCAGCAGCTTAGTCTGGACAGGGACTGGAAACACCATATATTTT
>NA|TRBJ2-3|TRBV29-1|NA
CSVEDQGTSTDTQYF
TGCAGCGTTGAGGACCAGGGCACTAGCACAGATACGCAGTATTTT
>NA|TRBJ1-1|TRBV11-2|NA
CASSLPRDTMNTEAFF
TGTGCCAGCAGCTTACCGAGGGATACCATGAACACTGAAGCTTTCTTT
>NA|TRBJ1-1|TRBV7-2|NA
CASSFWDMNTEAFF
TGTGCCAGCAGCTTTTGGGATATGAACACTGAAGCTTTCTTT
>NA|TRBJ1-1|TRBV28|NA
CASSLRGMNTEAFF
TGTGCCAGCAGTCTAAGGGGGATGAACACTGAAGCTTTCTTT
>NA|TRBJ1-1|TRBV4-1|NA
CASSQDKQSTEAFF
TGCGCCAGCAGCCAAGATAAACAGAGCACTGAAGCTTTCTTT
>NA|TRBJ1-1|TRBV19|NA
CASSISSGTNTEAFF
TGTGCCAGTAGTATTTCTTCAGGGACGAACACTGAAGCTTTCTTT
>NA|TRBJ2-2|TRBV28|NA
CASSYIPPSGELFF
TGTGCCAGCAGTTATATCCCTCCCTCCGGGGAGCTGTTTTTT
>TRBD1|TRBJ2-1|TRBV6-1|NA
CASSEVIRVGQGRYEQFF
TGTGCCAGCAGTGAAGTCATAAGGGTAGGACAGGGGAGGTATGAGCAGTTCTTC
>NA|TRBJ2-7|TRBV5-1|once
CASSLYSGPYEQYF
TGCGCCAGCAGCTTGTATAGCGGACCCTACGAGCAGTACTTC
>TRBD1|TRBJ2-7|TRBV7-9|once
CASSPGTGFEQYF
TGTGCCAGCAGCCCAGGGACAGGGTTCGAGCAGTACTTC
>TRBD2|TRBJ2-2|TRBV7-3|NA
CASSSSKPRLAGPGELFF
TGTGCCAGCAGCTCCTCTAAACCCCGATTAGCGGGACCCGGGGAGCTGTTTTTT
>NA|TRBJ2-3|TRBV28|NA
CASSIPGREPSTDTQYF
TGTGCCAGCAGCATCCCGGGCAGGGAACCTAGCACAGATACGCAGTATTTT
>NA|TRBJ1-1|TRBV5-4|NA
CASSNNQGAFF
TGTGCCAGCAGCAACAACCAGGGGGCTTTCTTT